This is a list of T cell receptor beta chains from one sample in a study of blood T cell repertoires in COVID-19. TCRdb's table, derived via immunoSEQ multiplex PCR, lists solely in-frame clones and lacks some. The sample lists some 180,000 clones, 75% to 90% seen once, with 7.5% to 9.5% in the top ten. Sequenced input: peripheral blood. These receptors came from a woman in her sixties with acute or convalescent COVID-19. CDR3s include the opening cysteine and the closing phenylalanine or tryptophan. A D gene is named only where the DNA matches it firmly. Clone size is given for some rows only: seen once, a few or many times, or a class if the clone is expanded.

>TRBJ1-1|10|-|TRBV20-1|-
TGCAGTGCTTTCTTCACTGAAGCTTTCTTT
CSAFFTEAFF
>TRBJ2-7|18|-|TRBV6-7|-
TGTGCCAGCAGTTACGTGTCGGTCACATCAATGGGAGACTACGAGCAGTACTTC
CASSYVSVTSMGDYEQYF
>TRBJ2-1|12|-|TRBV28|-
TGTGCCAGCAGTAGCGCGGACAATGAGCAGTTCTTC
CASSSADNEQFF
>TRBJ2-5|12|-|TRBV24-1|few
TGTGCCACCAGTGATTTGCTTGAGACCCAGTACTTC
CATSDLLETQYF
>TRBJ1-2|14|-|TRBV5-1|few
TGCGCCAGCTCCTCCTGGGAGGACTTTGATGGCTACACCTTC
CASSSWEDFDGYTF
>TRBJ1-1|15|-|TRBV9|-
TGTGCCAGCACCATGGAGGGATATGGTAACACTGAAGCTTTCTTT
CASTMEGYGNTEAFF
>TRBJ2-7|13|TRBD1|TRBV5-1|-
TGCGCCAGCAGCATAGAGGGGGCAGGCGAGCAGTACTTC
CASSIEGAGEQYF
>TRBJ2-2|13|-|TRBV15|-
TGTGCCACCAGCAGAGATCAGGCTGGGGAGCTGTTTTTT
CATSRDQAGELFF
>TRBJ2-7|13|TRBD1|TRBV18|-
TGTGCCAGCTCATTCACAGGGGTTTACGAGCAGTACTTC
CASSFTGVYEQYF
>TRBJ1-2|14|-|TRBV5-1|-
TGCGCCAGCAGCTTGGTGGCAGGGAACTATGGCTACACCTTC
CASSLVAGNYGYTF
>TRBJ2-5|15|-|TRBV4-1|-
TGCGCCAGCAGCCAAGATCACCCAGGGGGGGAGACCCAGTACTTC
CASSQDHPGGETQYF
>TRBJ1-1|15|-|TRBV4-2|-
TGTGCCAGCAGCCAAGAAGGTCAGGTGAACACTGAAGCTTTCTTT
CASSQEGQVNTEAFF
>TRBJ2-2|12|-|TRBV10-2|-
TGCGCCAGCAGTGAAACCAGGGGTAGACTGTTTTTT
CASSETRGRLFF
>TRBJ1-1|11|-|TRBV5-6|-
TGTGCCAGCAGCTTGGACCTAGAAGCTTTCTTT
CASSLDLEAFF
>TRBJ2-5|14|TRBD1|TRBV2|-
TGTGCCAGCAGTGAGTTGACAGGGCTTGAGACCCAGTACTTC
CASSELTGLETQYF
>TRBJ1-6|13|-|TRBV10-3|once
TGTGCCATCAAAGGCGGGTGGGATTCACCCCTCCACTTT
CAIKGGWDSPLHF
>TRBJ1-5|16|-|TRBV7-2|-
TGTGCCAGCAGCCCCCGGGGAGTTGGTAACAATCAGCCCCAGCATTTT
CASSPRGVGNNQPQHF
>TRBJ2-1|15|TRBD1|TRBV6-5|few
TGTGCCAGCAGAAGGGACAGGAACTCCTACAATGAGCAGTTCTTC
CASRRDRNSYNEQFF
>TRBJ2-2|14|TRBD1|TRBV19|-
TGTGCCAGTAGACCGGGACAGGGACACGGGGAGCTGTTTTTT
CASRPGQGHGELFF
>TRBJ1-2|13|TRBD1|TRBV6-4|once
TGTGCCAGCAGTGACGGGGACAGCTATGGCTACACCTTC
CASSDGDSYGYTF
>TRBJ1-1|13|-|TRBV2|-
TGTGCCAGCAGTCTTCGGGGGGCCGGGGAAGCTTTCTTT
CASSLRGAGEAFF
>TRBJ2-1|15|TRBD1|TRBV11-2|few
TGTGCCAGCAGCTTATCGGGACAGACCTACAATGAGCAGTTCTTC
CASSLSGQTYNEQFF
>TRBJ2-7|11|-|TRBV2|-
TGTGCCATTGGACTCTCCTACGAGCAGTACTTC
CAIGLSYEQYF
>TRBJ1-4|19|-|TRBV19|-
TGTGCCAGTAGCCAGGGTGTATCTTCATCTCCCCCAACTAATGAAAAACTGTTTTTT
CASSQGVSSSPPTNEKLFF
>TRBJ2-3|16|TRBD2|TRBV5-1|-
TGCGCCAGCAGCTCCGGACTAGCGGGAGTCACAGATACGCAGTATTTT
CASSSGLAGVTDTQYF
>TRBJ1-5|14|-|TRBV19|-
TGTGCCAGTATCCCGGCGGGGGGCAATCAGCCCCAGCATTTT
CASIPAGGNQPQHF
>TRBJ1-2|14|-|TRBV27|-
TGTGCCAGCAGTACGATGACAGGCGCCTATGGCTACACCTTC
CASSTMTGAYGYTF
>TRBJ1-5|15|-|TRBV19|-
TGTGCCAGTAGTATAGACCGAGAGGGTAATCAGCCCCAGCATTTT
CASSIDREGNQPQHF
>TRBJ2-1|17|TRBD2|TRBV7-3|few
TGTGCCAGCAGCTTAACGGGGAGTAGCGGGAGTAGAAATGAGCAGTTCTTC
CASSLTGSSGSRNEQFF
>TRBJ1-2|13|-|TRBV6-1|-
TGTGCCAGCAGTGAAGTAAACAGGGATGGCTACACCTTC
CASSEVNRDGYTF
>TRBJ2-3|18|TRBD2|TRBV11-3|-
TGTGCCAGCAGCTTCGGACTAGCGGGAGGATGGGGCACAGATACGCAGTATTTT
CASSFGLAGGWGTDTQYF
>TRBJ1-5|15|-|TRBV18|-
TGTGCCAGCTCCGTAATGGAGAGCGGCAATCAGCCCCAGCATTTT
CASSVMESGNQPQHF
>TRBJ2-4|13|-|TRBV4-1|-
TGCGCCAGCAGCCAAGTCCGGGAAAACATTCAGTACTTC
CASSQVRENIQYF
>TRBJ1-1|14|-|TRBV29-1|-
TGCAGCGCCACCCGGACTCCCGGGGTCACTGAAGCTTTCTTT
CSATRTPGVTEAFF
>TRBJ1-5|14|-|TRBV28|-
TGTGCCAGCAGTTTAAGCCCCGTTGAGGGGCCCCAGCATTTT
CASSLSPVEGPQHF